This note documents a single TCR beta chain sequence. It lacks a known antigen. Base qualities were left out, and no much larger clone turns up one base away. This record belongs to a study of shared clonotypes between healthy human individuals (dated by TCRdb to 2020 to 2021). Broadly, across the study: A few men and a couple of women, aged 18 to 49 years, made up the cohort. For each donor, three plates each were used for CD4 naive and CD4 memory, two plates were used for CD8 naive, and one plate was used for CD8 memory. To estimate repertoire size and how much clonotypes are shared between individuals, the study performed deep sequencing of blood TCR repertoires from a few healthy adults. Libraries were prepared and TCR repertoires were sequenced by different laboratories using diverse techniques, in order to increase sequencing depth and limit assay-specific biases. Between about 0.94 and 10 billion PBMCs per donor were obtained by leukapheresis.

The donors were healthy, HIV-negative adults with no recently reported acute infections or vaccinations. Only Caucasian adults living in Nashville, Tennessee, USA were represented among the donors. Magnetic negative selection was used to enrich CD4+ T cells, after which naive cells were positively selected on CD45RA and the negative fraction became the memory subset. Blood was obtained by leukapheresis, after which PBMCs were separated by Ficoll-Histopaque density gradient centrifugation and cryopreserved in liquid nitrogen vapor phase. Analytical flow cytometry was used to check the purity and quantity of each magnetically sorted T cell population. Genomic DNA was isolated from each sorted fraction and quantified by UV absorbance on a Nanodrop 2000c. Its CDR3 holds 18 amino acids, cysteine through phenylalanine. The CDR3 DNA has 54 bases and is translated from base 1. Reading the germline V gene (reference sequence) gives CDR1 SEHNR and CDR2 FQNEAQ. V and J are truncated by 1 base and 3 bases respectively, leaving an intervening sequence of 19 bases.

Using the deep immunoSEQ assay, multiplex PCR amplified TCR CDR3 regions from genomic DNA. For each cell subset, the extracted genomic DNA was distributed evenly across all wells of several immunoSEQ 96-well plates, and each plate served as one replicate. For sorted subsets, roughly 200 ng genomic DNA, equal to 30,000 or so T cell genomes, was loaded into each replicate PCR. The purified libraries were quantified using a Qubit 3.0 fluorometer, sized with a Bioanalyzer 2100, and then quantified again using the KAPA Library Quantification kit. A separate single-read 150-cycle Illumina NextSeq 550 flow cell was used to sequence each immunoSEQ 96-well plate. Regarding the original processing steps: The immunoSEQ output contained only junctional sequences without quality scores, so filtering could not match that applied to full-length reads. To assign V/J genes and CDR3, sequences were annotated using PyIR, a Python wrapper for IgBLAST v1.9, with IMGT germline references. Reads were filtered out if the reads had weak V/J assignments (E-value above 1e-6), no CDR3, stop codons, out-of-frame junctions, or ambiguous translated residues. A V3J clonotype was defined by an identical inferred V gene, J gene, and CDR3 amino acid sequence. To compute the percentage overlap between repertoires, the number of shared unique clonotypes was divided by the size of the smaller repertoire. Three approaches were used to assess repertoire richness: RTK rarefaction, the Chao1 estimator, and Recon v2.1 estimates of unobserved clonotypes. OLGA was used to compute generation probabilities for all TCRbeta clonotypes that the gDNA method yielded from several donors. The table was pulled from immuneACCESS by TCRdb, which kept in-frame rearrangements only. Such tables lose some clones; where checked, under half of the loss comes from unresolved V genes, and the rest has no known cause. Clonal size and the V and J genes are those of that table, whereas D and trimming came from the DNA. The sample table contains about 2.3 million clones; only one count was recorded for roughly 92% of them. 0.37% of the sample is taken by the ten largest.

Points the paper makes about the study in general: Even with the large sequencing depth, rarefaction of the sorted-subset datasets indicated that sequencing was incomplete. About 5% of naive CD4, 3.5% of naive CD8, 2% to 2.5% of memory CD4, and roughly 0.4% of memory CD8 clonotypes were shared across a few donors. Pairwise subsampling indicated that sequencing depth was expected to affect the degree of clonotype sharing among donors. The genetic and exposure-history diversity represented was limited by the small number of donors. Naive subsets generally had larger estimated clonotype richness than memory subsets did. Sampling was restricted to blood, and TCR repertoires in tissue are likely to differ from TCR repertoires in blood. Compared with non-shared clonotypes, clonotypes shared by all four sorted-subset donors had higher generation probabilities.

The chain is made from TRBV7-9 and TRBJ2-4; the D gene could be either TRBD1 or TRBD2, each agreeing at 5 bases. This clonotype was obtained from a man younger than 30 in good health. Some clones in this sample may be carry-over from other donors' samples. Specimen: naive CD4+ T cells from PBMCs. Reading the label with the study, this specimen's cell subset or site is: CD45RA+ positively selected. CDR3 region: CASSLVATGGQDKNIQYF. The DNA sequence follows: TGTGCCAGCAGCTTAGTGGCCACAGGCGGGCAGGACAAAAACATTCAGTACTTC.